A selection of T cell receptor beta chains follows, all from one sample in a study of blood T cell repertoires in COVID-19. The data were produced by immunoSEQ multiplex PCR, yet TCRdb's version contains in-frame clones alone and is incomplete. The sample shows 250,000 or so clones, around 82% of them seen only once. The sample taken for sequencing was peripheral blood. The receptor source for this set is a woman between 65 and 79 years old with acute or convalescent COVID-19. Both conserved end residues are part of each CDR3. D genes are given only for firm matches. Clone size is stated in some rows and not others, as once, few, many or a class when expanded.

j_gene | v_gene | d_gene | abundance | CDR3nt | CDR3aa
TRBJ1-1 | TRBV6-5 | . | . | TGTGCCAGCAGTTACGGTACAGCGAACACTGAAGCTTTCTTT | CASSYGTANTEAFF
TRBJ2-5 | TRBV5-8 | TRBD1 | . | TGTGCCAGCAGCCTGGAGGGACAGGGGTCAGAGACCCAGTACTTC | CASSLEGQGSETQYF
TRBJ1-5 | TRBV28 | TRBD1 | . | TGTGCCAGCAGTTTTCAGGACAGGGGTGAGCATTTT | CASSFQDRGEHF
TRBJ2-2 | TRBV10-3 | . | once | TGTGCCATCAGTGGGGACACCCGAACGATCGGGGAGCTGTTTTTT | CAISGDTRTIGELFF
TRBJ2-1 | TRBV5-6 | . | . | TGTGCCAGCAGCTTCTCTCTACGACCTCTAAGGAGGAATGAGCAGTTCTTC | CASSFSLRPLRRNEQFF
TRBJ1-6 | TRBV19 | . | . | TGTGCCAGTAGTACTATGACAGGAGTCAATTCACCCCTCCACTTT | CASSTMTGVNSPLHF
TRBJ1-2 | TRBV4-3 | TRBD1 | . | TGCGCCAGCTCGACAGGGACTAGCTATGGCTACACCTTC | CASSTGTSYGYTF
TRBJ2-5 | TRBV19 | . | . | TGTGCCAGTAGTCCGGAGATAGGCGTACGAGAGACCCAGTACTTC | CASSPEIGVRETQYF
TRBJ1-2 | TRBV28 | TRBD1 | . | TGTGCCAGCAGACAATCCGGGACAGCTAACTATGGCTACACCTTC | CASRQSGTANYGYTF
TRBJ1-1 | TRBV7-9 | . | few | TGTGCCAGCAGCTTAGCCGTACCCACGAGCGATATGAACACTGAAGCTTTCTTT | CASSLAVPTSDMNTEAFF
TRBJ1-1 | TRBV7-9 | TRBD1 | . | TGTGCCAGCAGCTTAGGACAGGGGGCGTTATCTGAAGCTTTCTTT | CASSLGQGALSEAFF
TRBJ2-7 | TRBV18 | . | . | TGTGCCAGCTCACCGGCCGGTCAAACTAACTACGAGCAGTACTTC | CASSPAGQTNYEQYF
TRBJ2-7 | TRBV18 | . | . | TGTGCCAGCTCACGCGACAGGCGCGAGCAGTACTTC | CASSRDRREQYF
TRBJ1-2 | TRBV5-4 | . | . | TGTGCCAGCAGCTTGGGGGGCACCTCCGGTCAGGGCTACACCTTC | CASSLGGTSGQGYTF
TRBJ1-2 | TRBV30 | . | . | TGTGCCTGGAGATCCGCAGGCGCAGGCAACTATGGCTACACCTTC | CAWRSAGAGNYGYTF
TRBJ2-7 | TRBV5-4 | . | few | TGTGCCAGCAGCTTGGAACTGGGCCTCACCCAGTACTTC | CASSLELGLTQYF
TRBJ1-6 | TRBV10-2 | TRBD1 | few | TGCGCCAGCGGGGGGACAGGCCGGAATTCACCCCTCCACTTT | CASGGTGRNSPLHF
TRBJ1-2 | TRBV24-1 | TRBD1 | . | TGTGCCACCAGCACAGGGGAGCGATATGGCTACACCTTC | CATSTGERYGYTF
TRBJ1-2 | TRBV3-1/TRBV3-2 | . | . | TGTGCCAGCAGCCAAGACCCGGACCCAAGGGGTGGCTACACCTTC | CASSQDPDPRGGYTF
TRBJ1-6 | TRBV2 | TRBD1 | once | TGTGCCAGCAGTGGGGGACAGGCCAATTCACCCCTCCACTTT | CASSGGQANSPLHF
TRBJ2-5 | TRBV30 | TRBD2 | . | TGTGCCTGGAGTCTAGCGGGGGGGCGTGAGACCCAGTACTTC | CAWSLAGGRETQYF
TRBJ1-5 | TRBV19 | TRBD1 | . | TGTGCCAGTAGTATCGCAGACAGGGTGGGCAATCAGCCCCAGCATTTT | CASSIADRVGNQPQHF